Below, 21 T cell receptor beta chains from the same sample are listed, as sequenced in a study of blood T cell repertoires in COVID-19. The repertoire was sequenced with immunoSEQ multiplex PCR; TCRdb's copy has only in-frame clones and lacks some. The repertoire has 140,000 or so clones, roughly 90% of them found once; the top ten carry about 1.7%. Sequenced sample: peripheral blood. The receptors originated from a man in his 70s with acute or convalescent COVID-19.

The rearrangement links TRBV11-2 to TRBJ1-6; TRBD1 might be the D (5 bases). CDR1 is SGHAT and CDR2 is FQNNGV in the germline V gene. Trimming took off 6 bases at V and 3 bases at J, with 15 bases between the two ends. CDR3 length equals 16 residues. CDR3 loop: CASSRSRTLYNSPLHF. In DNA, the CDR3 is TGTGCCAGCAGTCGATCAAGGACACTCTATAATTCACCCCTCCACTTT. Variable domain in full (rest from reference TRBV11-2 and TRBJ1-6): EAGVAQSPRYKIIEKRQSVAFWCNPISGHATLYWYQQILGQGPKLLIQFQNNGVVDDSQLPKDRFSAERLKGVDSTLKIQPAKLEDSAVYLCASSRSRTLYNSPLHFGNGTRLTVT.

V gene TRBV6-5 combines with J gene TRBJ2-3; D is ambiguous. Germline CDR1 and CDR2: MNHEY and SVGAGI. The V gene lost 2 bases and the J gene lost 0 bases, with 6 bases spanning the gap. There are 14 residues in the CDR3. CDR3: CASSYRESTDTQYF. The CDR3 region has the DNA TGTGCCAGCAGTTACCGAGAGAGCACAGATACGCAGTATTTT.

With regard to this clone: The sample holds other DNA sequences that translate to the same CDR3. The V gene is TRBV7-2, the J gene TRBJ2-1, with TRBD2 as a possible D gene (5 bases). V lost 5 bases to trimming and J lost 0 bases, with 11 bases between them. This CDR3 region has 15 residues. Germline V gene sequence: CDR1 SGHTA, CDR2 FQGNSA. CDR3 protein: CASSTSGSSYNEQFF. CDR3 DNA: TGTGCCAGCAGCACAAGCGGCAGCTCCTACAATGAGCAGTTCTTC.

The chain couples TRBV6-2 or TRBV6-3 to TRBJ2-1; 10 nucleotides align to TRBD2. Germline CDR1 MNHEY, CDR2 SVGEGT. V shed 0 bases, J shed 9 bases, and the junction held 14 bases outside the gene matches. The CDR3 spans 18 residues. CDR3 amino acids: CASSYSGGELAGYGEQFF. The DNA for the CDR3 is TGTGCCAGCAGTTACTCCGGGGGGGAACTAGCGGGATATGGTGAGCAGTTCTTC.

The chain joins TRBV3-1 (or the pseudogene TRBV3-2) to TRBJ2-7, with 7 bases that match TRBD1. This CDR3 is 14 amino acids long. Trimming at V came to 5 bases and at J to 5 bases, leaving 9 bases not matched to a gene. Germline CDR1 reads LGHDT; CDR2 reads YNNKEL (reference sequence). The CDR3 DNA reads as TGTGCCAGCAGCAGCAAGACAGGGACCCACGAGCAGTACTTC. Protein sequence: CASSSKTGTHEQYF.

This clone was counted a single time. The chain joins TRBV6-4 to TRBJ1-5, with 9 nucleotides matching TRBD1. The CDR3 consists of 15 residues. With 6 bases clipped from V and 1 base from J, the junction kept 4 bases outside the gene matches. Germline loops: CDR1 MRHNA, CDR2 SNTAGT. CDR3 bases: TGTGCCAGCAGCCCGGGACAGGGAAGCAATCAGCCCCAGCATTTT. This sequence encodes CASSPGQGSNQPQHF.

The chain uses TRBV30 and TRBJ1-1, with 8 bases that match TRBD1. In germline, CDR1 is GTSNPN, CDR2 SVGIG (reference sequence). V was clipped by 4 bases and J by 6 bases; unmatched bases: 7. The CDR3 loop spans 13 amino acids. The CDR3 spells CAWTRQGMSEAFF. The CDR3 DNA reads TGTGCCTGGACTAGACAGGGGATGTCTGAAGCTTTCTTT. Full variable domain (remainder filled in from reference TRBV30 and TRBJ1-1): SQTIHQWPATLVQPVGSPLSLECTVEGTSNPNLYWYRQAAGRGLQLLFYSVGIGQISSEVPQNLSASRPQDRQFILSSKKLLLSDSGFYLCAWTRQGMSEAFFGQGTRLTVV.

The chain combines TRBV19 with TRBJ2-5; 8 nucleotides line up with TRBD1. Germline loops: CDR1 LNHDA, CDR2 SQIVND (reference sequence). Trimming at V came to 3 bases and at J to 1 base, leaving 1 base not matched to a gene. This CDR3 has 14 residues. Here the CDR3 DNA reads TGTGCCAGTAGTATCGGGACAGGCCAAGAGACCCAGTACTTC. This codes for CASSIGTGQETQYF. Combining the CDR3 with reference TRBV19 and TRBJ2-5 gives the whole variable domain DGGITQSPKYLFRKEGQNVTLSCEQNLNHDAMYWYRQDPGQGLRLIYYSQIVNDFQKGDIAEGYSVSREKKESFPLTVTSAQKNPTAFYLCASSIGTGQETQYFGPGTRLLVL.

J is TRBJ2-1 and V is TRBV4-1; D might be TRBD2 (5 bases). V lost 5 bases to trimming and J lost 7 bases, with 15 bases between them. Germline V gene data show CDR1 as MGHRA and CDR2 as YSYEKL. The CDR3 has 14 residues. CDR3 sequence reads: CASSYMRGRNEQFF. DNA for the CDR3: TGCGCCAGCAGCTATATGCGAGGGCGGAATGAGCAGTTCTTC.

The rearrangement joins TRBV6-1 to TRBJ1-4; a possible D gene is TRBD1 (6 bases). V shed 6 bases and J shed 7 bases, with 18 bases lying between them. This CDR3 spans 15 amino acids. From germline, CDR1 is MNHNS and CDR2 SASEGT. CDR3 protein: CASRDNRVGAEKLFF. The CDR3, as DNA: TGTGCCAGCAGGGACAACAGGGTCGGTGCTGAAAAACTGTTTTTT.

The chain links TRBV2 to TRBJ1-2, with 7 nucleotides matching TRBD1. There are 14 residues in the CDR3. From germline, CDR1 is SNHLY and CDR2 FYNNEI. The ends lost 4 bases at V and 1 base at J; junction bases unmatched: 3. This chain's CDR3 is CASSGDSSNYGYTF. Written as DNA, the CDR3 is TGTGCCAGCAGTGGGGACAGTAGTAACTATGGCTACACCTTC. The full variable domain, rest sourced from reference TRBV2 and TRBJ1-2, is EPEVTQTPSHQVTQMGQEVILRCVPISNHLYFYWYRQILGQKVEFLVSFYNNEISEKSEIFDDQFSVERPDGSNFTLKIRSTKLEDSAMYFCASSGDSSNYGYTFGSGTRLTVV.

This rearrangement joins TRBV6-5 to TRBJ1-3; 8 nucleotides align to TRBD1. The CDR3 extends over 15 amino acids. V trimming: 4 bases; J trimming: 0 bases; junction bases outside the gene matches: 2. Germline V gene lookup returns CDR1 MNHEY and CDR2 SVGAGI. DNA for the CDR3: TGTGCCAGCAGTTCGGGACAGGTCTCTGGAAACACCATATATTTT. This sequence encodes CASSSGQVSGNTIYF.

CDR3 coding DNA: TGCGCCAGCAGCCGGGGGACTAGCAACTACGAGCAGTACTTC. Encoded protein: CASSRGTSNYEQYF. This chain links TRBV5-1 with TRBJ2-7; 9 bases are a match to TRBD2. From germline, CDR1 is SGHRS and CDR2 YFSETQ. V shed 4 bases, J shed 3 bases, and the junction held 5 bases outside the gene matches. The CDR3 is made up of 14 amino acids.

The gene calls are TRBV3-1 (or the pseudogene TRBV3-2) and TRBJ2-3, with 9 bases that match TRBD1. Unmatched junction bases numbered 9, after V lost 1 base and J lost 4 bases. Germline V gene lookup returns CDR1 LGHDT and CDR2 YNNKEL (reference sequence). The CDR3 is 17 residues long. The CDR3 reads CASSQGTGTGSADTQYF. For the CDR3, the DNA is TGTGCCAGCAGCCAAGGAACCGGGACAGGGAGCGCAGATACGCAGTATTTT.

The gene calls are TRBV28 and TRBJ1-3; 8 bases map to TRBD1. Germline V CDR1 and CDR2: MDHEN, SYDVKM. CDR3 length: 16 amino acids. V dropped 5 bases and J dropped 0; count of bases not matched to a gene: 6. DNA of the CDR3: TGTGCCAGCAGTCTCCGACAGGGGAGCTCTGGAAACACCATATATTTT. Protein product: CASSLRQGSSGNTIYF.

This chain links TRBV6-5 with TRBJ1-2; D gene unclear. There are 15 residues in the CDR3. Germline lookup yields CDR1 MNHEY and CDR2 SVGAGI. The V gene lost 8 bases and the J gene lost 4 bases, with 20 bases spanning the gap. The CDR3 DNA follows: TGTGCCAGCGCCATAAGTGGGCCGACCCTCTATGGCTACACCTTC. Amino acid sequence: CASAISGPTLYGYTF.

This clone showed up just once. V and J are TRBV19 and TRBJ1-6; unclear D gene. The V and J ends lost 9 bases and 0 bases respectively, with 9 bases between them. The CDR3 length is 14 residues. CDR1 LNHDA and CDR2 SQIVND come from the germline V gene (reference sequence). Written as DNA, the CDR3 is TGTGCCAGCGAACAAAGCTCCTATAATTCACCCCTCCACTTT. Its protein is CASEQSSYNSPLHF. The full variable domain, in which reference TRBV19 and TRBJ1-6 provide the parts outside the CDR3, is DGGITQSPKYLFRKEGQNVTLSCEQNLNHDAMYWYRQDPGQGLRLIYYSQIVNDFQKGDIAEGYSVSREKKESFPLTVTSAQKNPTAFYLCASEQSSYNSPLHFGNGTRLTVT.

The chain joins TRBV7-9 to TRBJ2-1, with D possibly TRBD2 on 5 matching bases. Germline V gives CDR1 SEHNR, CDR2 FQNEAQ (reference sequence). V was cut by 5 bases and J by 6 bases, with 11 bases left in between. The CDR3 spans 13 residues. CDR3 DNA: TGTGCCAGCAGCCTGACTACTCCCAATGAGCAGTTCTTC. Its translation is CASSLTTPNEQFF. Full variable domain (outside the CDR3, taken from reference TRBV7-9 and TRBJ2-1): DTGVSQNPRHKITKRGQNVTFRCDPISEHNRLYWYRQTLGQGPEFLTYFQNEAQLEKSRLLSDRFSAERPKGSFSTLEIQRTEQGDSAMYLCASSLTTPNEQFFGPGTRLTVL.

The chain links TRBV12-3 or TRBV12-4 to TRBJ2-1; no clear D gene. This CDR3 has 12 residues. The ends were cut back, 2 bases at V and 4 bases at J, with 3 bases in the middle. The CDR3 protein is CASSLPYNEQFF. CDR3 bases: TGTGCCAGCAGTTTACCGTACAATGAGCAGTTCTTC.

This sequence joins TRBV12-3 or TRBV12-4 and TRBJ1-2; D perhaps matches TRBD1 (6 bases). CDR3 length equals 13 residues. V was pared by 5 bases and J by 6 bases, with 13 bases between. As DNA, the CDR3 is TGTGCCAGCAGTCTAGACAGGATTAATGGCTACACCTTC. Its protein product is CASSLDRINGYTF.

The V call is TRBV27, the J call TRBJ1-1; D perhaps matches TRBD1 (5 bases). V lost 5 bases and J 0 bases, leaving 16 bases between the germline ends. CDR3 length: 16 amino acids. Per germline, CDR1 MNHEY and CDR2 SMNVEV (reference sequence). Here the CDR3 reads CASSPGPGSVNTEAFF. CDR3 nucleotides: TGTGCCAGCAGTCCCGGCCCAGGGTCGGTGAACACTGAAGCTTTCTTT.